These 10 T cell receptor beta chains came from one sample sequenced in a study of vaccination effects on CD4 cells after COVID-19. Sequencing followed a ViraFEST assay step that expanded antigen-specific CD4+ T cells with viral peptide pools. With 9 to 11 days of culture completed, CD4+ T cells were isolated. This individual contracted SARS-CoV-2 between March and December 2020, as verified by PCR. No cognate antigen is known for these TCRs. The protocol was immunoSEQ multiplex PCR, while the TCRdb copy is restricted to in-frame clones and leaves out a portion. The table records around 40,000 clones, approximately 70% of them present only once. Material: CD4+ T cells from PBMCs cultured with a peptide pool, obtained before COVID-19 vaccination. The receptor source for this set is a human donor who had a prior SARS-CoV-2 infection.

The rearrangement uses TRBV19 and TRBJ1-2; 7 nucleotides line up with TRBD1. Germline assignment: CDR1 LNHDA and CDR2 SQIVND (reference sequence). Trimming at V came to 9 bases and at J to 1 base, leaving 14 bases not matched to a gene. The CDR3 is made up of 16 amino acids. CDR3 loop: CASLRDSQINNYGYTF. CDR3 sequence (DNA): TGTGCCAGCCTCCGGGACAGCCAGATTAATAACTATGGCTACACCTTC. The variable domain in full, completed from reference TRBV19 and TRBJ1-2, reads DGGITQSPKYLFRKEGQNVTLSCEQNLNHDAMYWYRQDPGQGLRLIYYSQIVNDFQKGDIAEGYSVSREKKESFPLTVTSAQKNPTAFYLCASLRDSQINNYGYTFGSGTRLTVV.

The CDR3: CASSLGSVVDTQYF. As DNA, the CDR3 is TGTGCCAGCAGCTTAGGATCGGTGGTAGATACGCAGTATTTT. The V call is TRBV11-2, the J call TRBJ2-3; D uncertain. This CDR3 region has 14 residues. Germline V gene data show CDR1 as SGHAT and CDR2 as FQNNGV. V dropped 1 base and J dropped 5 bases, with 10 bases sitting between them.

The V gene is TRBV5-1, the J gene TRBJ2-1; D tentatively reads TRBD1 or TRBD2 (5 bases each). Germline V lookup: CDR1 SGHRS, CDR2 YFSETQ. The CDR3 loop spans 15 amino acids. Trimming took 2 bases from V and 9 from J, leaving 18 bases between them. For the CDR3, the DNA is TGCGCCAGCAGCTTTTCAGTCCGCATCGGGACTGAGCAGTTCTTC. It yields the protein CASSFSVRIGTEQFF.

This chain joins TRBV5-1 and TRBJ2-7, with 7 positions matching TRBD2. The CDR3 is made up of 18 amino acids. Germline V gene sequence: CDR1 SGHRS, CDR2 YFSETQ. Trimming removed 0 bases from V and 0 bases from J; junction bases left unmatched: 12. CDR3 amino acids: CASSLGLSGGRISYEQYF. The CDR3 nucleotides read TGCGCCAGCAGCTTGGGACTATCGGGAGGCCGAATCTCCTACGAGCAGTACTTC.

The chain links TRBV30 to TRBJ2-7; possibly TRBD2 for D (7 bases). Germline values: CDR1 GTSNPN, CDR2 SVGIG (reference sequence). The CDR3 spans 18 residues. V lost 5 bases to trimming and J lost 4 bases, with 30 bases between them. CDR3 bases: TGTGCCTGGGAGGGGGAGGGAATTGGTCCCCGAAATCGTTACGAGCAGTACTTC. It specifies CAWEGEGIGPRNRYEQYF.

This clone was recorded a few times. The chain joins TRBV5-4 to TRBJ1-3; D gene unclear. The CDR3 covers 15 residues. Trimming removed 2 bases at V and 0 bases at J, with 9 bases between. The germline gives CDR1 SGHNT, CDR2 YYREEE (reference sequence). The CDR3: CASSFSQDSGNTIYF. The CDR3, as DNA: TGTGCCAGCAGCTTTAGCCAGGACTCTGGAAACACCATATATTTT.

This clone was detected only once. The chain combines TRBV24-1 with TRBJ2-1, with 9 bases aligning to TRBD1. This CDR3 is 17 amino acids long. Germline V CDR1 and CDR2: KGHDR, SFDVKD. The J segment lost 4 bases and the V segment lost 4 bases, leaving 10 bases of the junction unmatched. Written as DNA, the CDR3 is TGTGCCACCAGTGACACGATCGGGACAGGGACTTACAATGAGCAGTTCTTC. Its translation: CATSDTIGTGTYNEQFF.

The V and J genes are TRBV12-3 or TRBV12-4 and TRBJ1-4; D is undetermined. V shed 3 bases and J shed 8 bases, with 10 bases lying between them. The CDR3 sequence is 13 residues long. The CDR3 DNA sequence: TGTGCCAGCAGTTTCGCGACATCCGAAAAACTGTTTTTT. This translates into CASSFATSEKLFF.

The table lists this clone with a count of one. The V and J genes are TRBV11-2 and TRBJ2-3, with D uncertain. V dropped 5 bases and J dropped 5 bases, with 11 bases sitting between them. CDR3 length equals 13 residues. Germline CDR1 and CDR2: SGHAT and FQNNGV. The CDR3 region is CASSGRSLDTQYF. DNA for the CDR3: TGTGCCAGCAGCGGTCGTTCATTAGATACGCAGTATTTT.

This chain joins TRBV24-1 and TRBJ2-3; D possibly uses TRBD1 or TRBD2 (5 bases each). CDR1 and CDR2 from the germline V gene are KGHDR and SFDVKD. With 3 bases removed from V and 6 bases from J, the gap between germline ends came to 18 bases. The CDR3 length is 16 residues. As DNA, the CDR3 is TGTGCCACCAGTGATAGGTCCGGGGACGGCAGTGATACGCAGTATTTT. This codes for CATSDRSGDGSDTQYF.